Listed below are T cell receptor beta chains from one sample, sequenced in a study of T cells in Graves' hyperthyroidism and ophthalmopathy. MiXCR, run by TCRdb on the multiplex PCR reads, gives a single entry per CDR3 protein. The table lists around 660,000 distinct CDR3 sequences, roughly 45% of them singletons. Specimen: peripheral blood or thyroid tissue (not recorded which). The receptors stem from an adult man with Graves' disease, either hyperthyroidism or ophthalmopathy (not recorded which). The CDR3 runs from the conserved cysteine through the conserved F or W. The D gene is left open where the match is weak. A clone size is listed for some rows: how often the clone was seen (once, few, many), or a class if it is expanded.

len	abundance	v_gene	d_gene	j_gene	CDR3nt	CDR3aa
14	.	TRBV6-5	TRBD1	TRBJ1-1	TGTGCCAGCAGTTGCGACAGGGGCGGCACTGAAGCTTTCTTT	CASSCDRGGTEAFF
13	many	TRBV20-1	TRBD1	TRBJ2-7	TGCAGTGCTAGTACGCAGGGACAGGACGAGCAGTACTTC	CSASTQGQDEQYF
13	few	TRBV12-3/TRBV12-4	.	TRBJ2-7	TGTGCCAGCAGTCACGAAGGGGGTTCCGAGCAGTACTTC	CASSHEGGSEQYF
15	.	TRBV11-3	.	TRBJ2-2	TGTGCCAGCAGAGATCGATCACCGAACACCGGGGAGCTGTTTTTT	CASRDRSPNTGELFF
14	many	TRBV2	.	TRBJ1-4	TGTGCCAGCAGCCGAAGGCAGGGCTTCGGTCAACTGTTTTTT	CASSRRQGFGQLFF
13	.	TRBV2	TRBD1	TRBJ1-6	TGTGCCAGCAATGGACAGGGGGGCTCACCCCTCCACTTT	CASNGQGGSPLHF
13	.	TRBV19	.	TRBJ2-3	TGTGCCAGTAGTATAAGCGGCACAGATACGCAGTATTTT	CASSISGTDTQYF
14	.	TRBV7-9	.	TRBJ1-6	TGTGCCAGCAGGCCGGGACGGCTAAATTCACCCCTCCACTTT	CASRPGRLNSPLHF
12	many	TRBV20-1	.	TRBJ2-7	TGCAGTGCTAGAGAGGGTAGCATCGAGCAGTACTTC	CSAREGSIEQYF
17	few	TRBV9	.	TRBJ1-1	TGTGCCAGCAGTTACGGGGGCCTGGCAGGGAAGAACACTGAAGCTTTCTTT	CASSYGGLAGKNTEAFF
15	.	TRBV6-6	.	TRBJ1-5	TGTGCCAGCAGTTACGAGTGGGGAAGCAATCAGCCCCAGCATTTT	CASSYEWGSNQPQHF
15	many	TRBV6-5	TRBD1	TRBJ2-7	TGTGCCAGCAGTGAGACAGGGTTGGCGTCCTACGAGCAGTACTTC	CASSETGLASYEQYF
12	many	TRBV29-1	.	TRBJ1-1	TGCAGCATCCAACAGGGAAACACTGAAGCTTTCTTT	CSIQQGNTEAFF
16	.	TRBV7-9	.	TRBJ1-3	TGTGCCAGCAGCTTAGGGTTGGACCACTCTGGAAACACCATATATTTT	CASSLGLDHSGNTIYF
17	.	TRBV7-9	TRBD2	TRBJ2-7	TGTGCCAGCAGCTTAGACCTCGGACTAGCGGGAGCCTACGAGCAGTACTTC	CASSLDLGLAGAYEQYF
14	few	TRBV12-3/TRBV12-4	.	TRBJ2-2	TGTGCCAGCAGCGTGGAAGTACAGACCGGGGAGCTGTTTTTT	CASSVEVQTGELFF
15	.	TRBV5-2	.	TRBJ1-5	TGTGCCAGCCACTTCCGACGGGGAGGATACCAGCCCCAGCATTTT	CASHFRRGGYQPQHF
16	.	TRBV10-3	TRBD1	TRBJ1-5	TGTGCCATCAACCTGGCCAGGGGGCGGGCGGATCAGCCCCAGCATTTT	CAINLARGRADQPQHF
13	few	TRBV19	TRBD1	TRBJ1-1	TGTGCCAGTACTACGGACAGGGCCTCTGAAGCTTTCTTT	CASTTDRASEAFF
14	.	TRBV19	.	TRBJ1-1	TGTGCCAGTAGTATAGGGCAAAGGGGAACTGAAGCTTTCTTT	CASSIGQRGTEAFF
14	.	TRBV19	.	TRBJ1-2	TGTGCCAGTAGACGGGCCTCGGCTAACTATGGCTACACCTTC	CASRRASANYGYTF
13	many	TRBV19	TRBD1	TRBJ1-2	TGTGCCAGTAGTATGACAGGGGACCGCGGCTACACCTTC	CASSMTGDRGYTF
15	.	TRBV20-1	.	TRBJ2-7	TGCAGTGCTAGAGATCAGCGAGCGGAGGGGCCCGAGCAGTACTTC	CSARDQRAEGPEQYF
13	once	TRBV7-9	TRBD1	TRBJ1-4	TGTGCCAGCAGACCTCAGGGGGCTGAAAAACTGTTTTTT	CASRPQGAEKLFF
11	few	TRBV9	.	TRBJ1-1	TGTGCCAGCAGCCGCGAGTCTGAAGCTTTCTTT	CASSRESEAFF
15	.	TRBV29-1	TRBD1	TRBJ1-4	TGCAGCGTCGGAACGACAGGGGGGGACACTGAAAAACTGTTTTTT	CSVGTTGGDTEKLFF
11	many	TRBV29-1	.	TRBJ1-2	TGCAGCGTTGAAGATGTGGGAGGCTACACCTTC	CSVEDVGGYTF
15	.	TRBV10-3	.	TRBJ1-3	TGTGCCATCAGTCTTGGGGGGTTCTCTGGAAACACCATATATTTT	CAISLGGFSGNTIYF
14	.	TRBV24-1	.	TRBJ1-1	TGTGCCACCAGTCTCTCAACCGAGAACACTGAAGCTTTCTTT	CATSLSTENTEAFF
14	.	TRBV25-1	TRBD1	TRBJ2-5	TGTGCCAGCAGTGAACGCAGGGGGCAAGAGACCCAGTACTTC	CASSERRGQETQYF
15	.	TRBV10-3	TRBD2	TRBJ2-2	TGTGCCATCAGAGGAGCGGGAGAGAGCACCGGGGAGCTGTTTTTT	CAIRGAGESTGELFF
13	.	TRBV7-6	.	TRBJ1-2	TGTGCCAGCAGCTCAGAGGGTGTGGATGGCTACACCTTC	CASSSEGVDGYTF
15	.	TRBV7-6	.	TRBJ1-3	TGTGCCAGCAGCGGAATAGGGAGGCTTGGAAACACCACATATTTT	CASSGIGRLGNTTYF
14	many	TRBV29-1	.	TRBJ1-2	TGCAGCGTTGAAGAGGGGAGCATTGGCTATGGCTACACCTTC	CSVEEGSIGYGYTF
13	.	TRBV9	.	TRBJ1-2	TGTGCCAGCGGCGGCTTAGCTAACTATGGCTACACCTTC	CASGGLANYGYTF
13	.	TRBV29-1	.	TRBJ1-2	TGCAGCGTATCCCGGGACACCCACTATGGCTACACCTTC	CSVSRDTHYGYTF
13	.	TRBV29-1	TRBD1	TRBJ1-2	TGCAGCCAACCGGGACAGGGGCGGAACGGCTACACCTTC	CSQPGQGRNGYTF
12	many	TRBV7-9	.	TRBJ1-5	TGTGCCAGCAGCCATGGGGAACAGCCCCAGCATTTT	CASSHGEQPQHF
11	once	TRBV2	.	TRBJ2-5	TGTGCCAGCAACCTCGCAGGCAAGGTCCGCTTC	CASNLAGKVRF
16	.	TRBV5-1	.	TRBJ1-5	TGCGCCAGCAGCCTGGGGTCAGGGGAAGGCAATCAGCCCCAGCATTTT	CASSLGSGEGNQPQHF
16	.	TRBV20-1	.	TRBJ1-6	TGCAGTGCTAGAGAGGAGGGCAGGTCCTATAATTCACCCCTCCACTTT	CSAREEGRSYNSPLHF
12	.	TRBV20-1	TRBD1	TRBJ1-6	TGCAGTGCCAGGGGGGGGGGGCCACCCCTCCACTTT	CSARGGGPPLHF
15	few	TRBV12-3/TRBV12-4	.	TRBJ1-1	TGTGCCAGCAGTGACGGACAGCCACCTGGGACTGAAGCTTTCTTT	CASSDGQPPGTEAFF